The 30 T cell receptor beta chains given below trace back to one sample, sequenced in a study of radiotherapy plus CTLA-4 blockade in lung cancer. Sequencing used immunoSEQ multiplex PCR; TCRdb keeps in-frame clones, though not all of them. The data contain tens of thousands of clones, about 70% of them singletons. The material sequenced was peripheral blood, taken from a patient treated with radiotherapy plus ipilimumab. The receptor source for this set is a human donor with non-small cell lung cancer who had stable disease on radiotherapy plus ipilimumab.

This clone was observed once. The chain uses TRBV6-1 and TRBJ1-2; D is possibly TRBD1 (6 bases). Trimming shortened V by 7 bases and J by 4 bases, and 13 bases separated the two germline ends. CDR3 size: 13 residues. The germline V gene has CDR1 MNHNS and CDR2 SASEGT. CDR3 loop: CASNRDGSYGYTF. The CDR3 DNA sequence: TGTGCCAGCAACAGGGATGGAAGCTATGGCTACACCTTC.

The rearrangement uses TRBV12-5 and TRBJ2-3, with TRBD1 matching over 12 bases. Trimming took 5 bases from V and 3 from J; bases not matched to a gene: 6. CDR1 and CDR2 (germline): LGHNT, FRNRAP. This CDR3 has 16 amino acids. The CDR3 is CASGLGTGGTTDTQYF. The CDR3 nucleotides are TGTGCTAGTGGTCTCGGGACAGGGGGCACGACAGATACGCAGTATTTT. The full variable domain, its missing parts supplied by reference TRBV12-5 and TRBJ2-3, is DARVTQTPRHKVTEMGQEVTMRCQPILGHNTVFWYRQTMMQGLELLAYFRNRAPLDDSGMPKDRFSAEMPDATLATLKIQPSEPRDSAVYFCASGLGTGGTTDTQYFGPGTRLTVL.

For the CDR3, the DNA is TGTGCCAGCAGCACCAGCTGGACAGGGGTGACCGGGGAGCTGTTTTTT. As protein: CASSTSWTGVTGELFF. The chain combines TRBV7-8 with TRBJ2-2; 9 nucleotides line up with TRBD1. Germline assignment: CDR1 SGHVS and CDR2 FQNEAQ. After removal of 5 bases from V and 5 bases from J, the junction contained 9 bases not matched to a gene. The CDR3 is made up of 16 amino acids. The whole variable domain, filled in from reference TRBV7-8 and TRBJ2-2, reads GAGVSQSPRYKVAKRGQDVALRCDPISGHVSLFWYQQALGQGPEFLTYFQNEAQLDKSGLPSDRFFAERPEGSVSTLKIQRTQQEDSAVYLCASSTSWTGVTGELFFGEGSRLTVL.

The rearrangement links TRBV30 to TRBJ1-1; the D gene is possibly TRBD1 (5 bases). V was clipped by 0 bases and J by 4 bases, with 12 bases between them. The CDR3 has 14 residues. The germline gives CDR1 GTSNPN, CDR2 SVGIG (reference sequence). This CDR3 reads CAWSVRSGGTEAFF. DNA of the CDR3: TGTGCCTGGAGTGTACGATCGGGGGGCACTGAAGCTTTCTTT.

The rearrangement uses TRBV15 and TRBJ2-7; TRBD1 matches 8 bases. V trimming: 4 bases; J trimming: 11 bases; junction bases outside the gene matches: 13. CDR3 length: 14 amino acids. CDR1 and CDR2 (germline): LNHNV, YYDKDF (reference sequence). CDR3 coding DNA: TGTGCCACCAGCAAAGAGCTCAGGGGGCGCGTTAAGTACTTC. Protein: CATSKELRGRVKYF.

The chain recombines TRBV23-1 with TRBJ2-7; TRBD1 agrees at 8 bases. TRBV23-1 is an ORF, and what it does is uncertain. V was clipped by 7 bases and J by 2 bases; unmatched bases: 13. The CDR3 sequence is 16 residues long. CDR3 region: CASTLHGTGRTYEQYF. The CDR3 DNA follows: TGCGCCAGCACCCTACACGGGACAGGTAGGACCTACGAGCAGTACTTC.

The chain combines TRBV19 with TRBJ1-1; 8 nucleotides line up with TRBD1. The CDR3 has 14 amino acids. The V and J ends lost 2 bases and 4 bases, in that order; junction bases with no gene match: 3. Germline V gene data show CDR1 as LNHDA and CDR2 as SQIVND (reference sequence). CDR3 region: CASSINRGSTEAFF. DNA of the CDR3: TGTGCCAGTAGTATAAACAGGGGGTCCACTGAAGCTTTCTTT.

The chain is built from TRBV5-1 and TRBJ1-1, with no clear D. This CDR3 spans 14 amino acids. Germline V gives CDR1 SGHRS, CDR2 YFSETQ. Trimming removed 0 bases from V and 3 bases from J, with 9 bases in between. The CDR3 protein is CASSLGSGYTEAFF. The CDR3, as DNA: TGCGCCAGCAGCTTGGGGTCGGGGTACACTGAAGCTTTCTTT. The full variable domain, with the rest looked up from reference TRBV5-1 and TRBJ1-1, is KAGVTQTPRYLIKTRGQQVTLSCSPISGHRSVSWYQQTPGQGLQFLFEYFSETQRNKGNFPGRFSGRQFSNSRSEMNVSTLELGDSALYLCASSLGSGYTEAFFGQGTRLTVV.

The rearrangement joins TRBV12-5 to TRBJ2-1; D is ambiguous. This CDR3 has 14 residues. CDR1 is LGHNT and CDR2 is FRNRAP in the germline V gene. V shed 6 bases and J shed 4 bases, with 13 bases lying between them. The CDR3 sequence: CASGPGSTYNEQFF. The CDR3 coding sequence is TGTGCTAGTGGGCCCGGGTCGACGTACAATGAGCAGTTCTTC. Together with reference TRBV12-5 and TRBJ2-1, the CDR3 gives the full variable domain: DARVTQTPRHKVTEMGQEVTMRCQPILGHNTVFWYRQTMMQGLELLAYFRNRAPLDDSGMPKDRFSAEMPDATLATLKIQPSEPRDSAVYFCASGPGSTYNEQFFGPGTRLTVL.

This chain uses TRBV19 with TRBJ2-2; TRBD1 aligns across 7 bases. Germline V gene sequence: CDR1 LNHDA, CDR2 SQIVND (reference sequence). CDR3 size: 15 residues. V lost 4 bases and J lost 4; bases outside the gene matches: 6. In DNA form, the CDR3 reads TGTGCCAGTAGTAACAGGGGCGGAGGCACCGGGGAGCTGTTTTTT. Its translation is CASSNRGGGTGELFF.

The gene calls are TRBV10-3 and TRBJ2-3; no clear D. The CDR3 loop spans 15 amino acids. The germline V gene encodes CDR1 ENHRY and CDR2 SYGVKD. V shed 5 bases and J shed 2 bases, with 14 bases lying between them. The CDR3 region has the DNA TGTGCCATCAGTTCACAGATAACCCCCACAGATACGCAGTATTTT. Residues: CAISSQITPTDTQYF.

The rearrangement links TRBV30 to TRBJ2-1, with 7 bases identical to TRBD2. Germline V CDR1 and CDR2: GTSNPN, SVGIG (reference sequence). Trimming took 8 bases from V and 2 from J; bases not matched to a gene: 6. This CDR3 spans 13 amino acids. CDR3 residues: CAGGAGAYNEQFF. Here the CDR3 DNA reads TGTGCCGGCGGGGCGGGGGCCTACAATGAGCAGTTCTTC.

The rearrangement uses TRBV11-3 and TRBJ2-7; 9 nucleotides match TRBD1. Germline V gene sequence: CDR1 SGHNT, CDR2 YENEEA. The CDR3 totals 15 residues. With V trimmed by 1 base and J by 4 bases, 5 bases remained unmatched. DNA for the CDR3: TGTGCCAGCAGCTTAGCCGGGACAGGGAGGTACGAGCAGTACTTC. This gives the protein CASSLAGTGRYEQYF. The variable domain in full, with the rest retrieved from reference TRBV11-3 and TRBJ2-7, is EAGVVQSPRYKIIEKKQPVAFWCNPISGHNTLYWYLQNLGQGPELLIRYENEEAVDDSQLPKDRFSAERLKGVDSTLKIQPAELGDSAVYLCASSLAGTGRYEQYFGPGTRLTVT.

This clone was detected only a few times. The genes are TRBV6-5 and TRBJ1-4; 8 bases align to TRBD1. Trimming removed 8 bases from V and 7 bases from J; junction bases left unmatched: 9. CDR1 is MNHEY, CDR2 SVGAGI, per germline. The CDR3 length is 14 residues. DNA for the CDR3: TGTGCCAGCCGGGGACAGGCTTTGGGTGAAAAACTGTTTTTT. Protein product: CASRGQALGEKLFF.

This clone appeared once. The rearrangement links TRBV7-6 to TRBJ2-3; 8 bases are a match to TRBD1. V trimming: 5 bases; J trimming: 5 bases; junction bases outside the gene matches: 6. Germline V lookup: CDR1 SGHVS, CDR2 FNYEAQ. The CDR3 is 14 amino acids. CDR3 sequence (DNA): TGTGCCAGCAGCGACAGGGGTTTAGGAGATACGCAGTATTTT. It encodes CASSDRGLGDTQYF.

This chain joins TRBV7-9 and TRBJ1-1; the D gene is possibly TRBD1 (5 bases). The CDR3 runs 14 residues. Deletions cut 7 bases from V and 1 base from J, with 13 bases between. Germline V lookup: CDR1 SEHNR, CDR2 FQNEAQ (reference sequence). CDR3 loop: CASTRDSKNTEAFF. CDR3 bases: TGTGCCAGCACTCGGGACTCCAAGAACACTGAAGCTTTCTTT.

Only a few counts were recorded for this clone. V usage is TRBV18 and J usage is TRBJ1-3; perhaps TRBD1 as D (5 bases). V shed 0 bases and J shed 4 bases, with 10 bases lying between them. This CDR3 is built from 15 residues. Germline CDR1 reads KGHSH; CDR2 reads LQKENI. This CDR3 is CASSPPVKGGNTIYF. As DNA, the CDR3 is TGTGCCAGCTCACCACCGGTTAAGGGGGGAAACACCATATATTTT.

The chain joins TRBV29-1 to TRBJ2-7; 11 bases map to TRBD1. V was pared by 4 bases and J by 5 bases, with 7 bases of the junction left unmatched. Germline CDR1 and CDR2: SQVTM and ANQGSEA. The CDR3 spans 14 residues. CDR3 sequence reads: CSVAIPGQGDEQYF. CDR3 DNA: TGCAGCGTTGCGATTCCGGGACAGGGGGACGAGCAGTACTTC.

V is TRBV4-2 and J is TRBJ2-3, with 8 bases lining up with TRBD2. Germline CDR1 LGHNA, CDR2 YNFKEQ. This CDR3 contains 16 residues. V lost 2 bases and J lost 2; bases outside the gene matches: 6. The CDR3 DNA sequence: TGTGCCAGCAGCCAAACTAGCGGCCTGATCACAGATACGCAGTATTTT. Translating it yields CASSQTSGLITDTQYF.

CDR3 sequence reads: CASSIVSSRYQETQYF. The CDR3 coding sequence is TGTGCCAGTAGTATAGTCTCAAGTCGGTACCAAGAGACCCAGTACTTC. The chain combines TRBV19 with TRBJ2-5; D gene uncertain. The germline CDR1 and CDR2 sequences are LNHDA and SQIVND (reference sequence). The CDR3 spans 16 residues. V gave up 1 base and J gave up 0 bases, with 12 bases separating them.

This chain's CDR3 is CASSGGPAQHF. DNA of the CDR3: TGTGCCAGCAGTGGGGGGCCAGCCCAGCATTTT. The chain carries TRBV6-1 and TRBJ1-5; a weak D match, TRBD1 (6 bases). The CDR3 extends over 11 amino acids. V dropped 4 bases and J dropped 11 bases, with 9 bases sitting between them. CDR1 and CDR2 from the germline V gene are MNHNS and SASEGT.

V gene TRBV19 combines with J gene TRBJ1-2, with D perhaps TRBD1 (6 bases). Germline V gives CDR1 LNHDA, CDR2 SQIVND (reference sequence). CDR3 length: 17 residues. V dropped 10 bases and J dropped 8 bases, with 32 bases sitting between them. CDR3 sequence: CATSPFRGGQGHKGYTF. CDR3 in DNA: TGTGCCACCTCGCCCTTTCGAGGGGGACAAGGCCACAAGGGCTACACCTTC. The full variable domain, its missing parts supplied by reference TRBV19 and TRBJ1-2, is DGGITQSPKYLFRKEGQNVTLSCEQNLNHDAMYWYRQDPGQGLRLIYYSQIVNDFQKGDIAEGYSVSREKKESFPLTVTSAQKNPTAFYLCATSPFRGGQGHKGYTFGSGTRLTVV.

This clone came up a few times. The chain uses TRBV11-3 and TRBJ2-5; 10 bases line up with TRBD2. J lost 3 bases, V lost 1 base, and 5 bases had no gene match. The CDR3 runs to 16 residues. The germline CDR1 and CDR2 sequences are SGHNT and YENEEA. CDR3 sequence reads: CASSLGVAGGKETQYF. The CDR3 region has the DNA TGTGCCAGCAGCTTAGGGGTAGCGGGGGGAAAAGAGACCCAGTACTTC.

J is TRBJ2-7 and V is TRBV18; D is uncertain. This CDR3 is 13 amino acids long. The V and J ends lost 2 bases and 3 bases respectively, with 8 bases between them. The V gene's germline CDR1 is KGHSH and CDR2 LQKENI. Here the CDR3 reads CASSPSQNYEQYF. The CDR3, as DNA: TGTGCCAGCTCACCATCCCAAAACTACGAGCAGTACTTC.

This sequence joins TRBV11-2 and TRBJ2-4; tentative D call: TRBD2 (6 bases). V was clipped by 6 bases and J by 0 bases, with 6 bases between them. There are 13 residues in the CDR3. Germline lookup yields CDR1 SGHAT and CDR2 FQNNGV. The chain's CDR3 is CASSSGAKNIQYF. The CDR3 nucleotides are TGTGCCAGCAGTAGCGGAGCCAAAAACATTCAGTACTTC.

This chain joins TRBV19 and TRBJ2-7; 7 bases are a match to TRBD1. This CDR3 has 17 residues. V was clipped by 1 base and J by 2 bases; unmatched bases: 11. From germline, CDR1 is LNHDA and CDR2 SQIVND (reference sequence). This CDR3 reads CASSIGGTGESTYEQYF. CDR3 nucleotide sequence: TGTGCCAGTAGTATAGGGGGAACAGGGGAGTCAACCTACGAGCAGTACTTC.

Regarding this clone: Other DNA sequences in the sample encode the same CDR3. The chain has TRBV7-9 and TRBJ1-1, with D possibly being TRBD1 (5 bases). The length of the CDR3 is 15 residues. V lost 1 base and J lost 3, with 12 bases in between. The germline V gene has CDR1 SEHNR and CDR2 FQNEAQ (reference sequence). The CDR3: CASSLGSGGDTEAFF. The CDR3 DNA is TGTGCCAGCAGCTTAGGCTCGGGGGGGGACACTGAAGCTTTCTTT.

Regarding this clone: An end of the junction differs from the germline gene, which may be a read error. The gene calls are TRBV20-1 and TRBJ1-3, with D maybe TRBD1 (6 bases). The CDR3 covers 9 residues. Germline V gene data show CDR1 as DFQATT and CDR2 as SNEGSKA (reference sequence). CDR3 DNA: TGCAGTGCTAGCCCGGGACAACATTTT. Translation gives CSASPGQHF.

The chain combines TRBV7-9 with TRBJ2-3, with D possibly matching TRBD1 (6 bases). CDR1 is SEHNR, CDR2 FQNEAQ, per germline (reference sequence). This CDR3 has 16 residues. Trimming pared 4 bases from V and 0 bases from J, leaving 14 bases between. CDR3 protein: CASSSGQPISTDTQYF. The CDR3 DNA reads TGTGCCAGCAGCTCGGGACAACCGATTAGCACAGATACGCAGTATTTT.

This chain links TRBV5-5 with TRBJ1-2; D gene uncertain. From germline, CDR1 is SGHKS and CDR2 YYEKEE (reference sequence). The CDR3 is made up of 14 amino acids. Trimming shortened V by 4 bases and J by 7 bases, and 17 bases separated the two germline ends. The CDR3 is CASSPEGSVGGYTF. CDR3 sequence (DNA): TGTGCCAGCAGCCCGGAGGGTTCAGTGGGTGGCTACACCTTC.